The 29 T cell receptor beta chains below come from one sample, sequenced in a study of vaccination effects on CD4 cells after COVID-19 (dated by TCRdb to 2022 to 2024). Their cognate antigens are unknown. The method behind the library was the immunoSEQ multiplex PCR assay. TCRdb limited this immuneACCESS table to in-frame rearrangements with V and J called. A share of clones is missing; checked studies link under half to unresolved V genes, and the rest is unexplained. This sample lists around 46,000 clones; 50% to 80% were detected once. Jointly, the top ten make up about 5% of the sample. After more than 9 days of culture, CD4+ T cells were isolated with the EasySep CD4+ T cell isolation kit. Sequencing used CD4+ T cells from PBMCs cultured without peptide, obtained before COVID-19 vaccination. The receptors were gathered from a human donor who received a COVID-19 vaccine.

The chain recombines TRBV13 with TRBJ1-4; 9 nucleotides agree with TRBD1. Germline loops: CDR1 PRHDT, CDR2 FYEKMQ (reference sequence). The trim removed 0 bases at V and 15 bases at J, leaving 14 bases unmatched. The CDR3 covers 16 residues. The DNA of the CDR3 is TGTGCCAGCAGCTTAGGGACCGGGACAGGGTATAAGGAAGTGTTTTTT. Encoded protein: CASSLGTGTGYKEVFF.

The table lists this clone with a count of one. This chain joins TRBV5-5 and TRBJ2-3; 9 positions match TRBD2. After removal of 2 bases from V and 0 bases from J, the junction contained 4 bases not matched to a gene. CDR1 and CDR2 (germline): SGHKS, YYEKEE (reference sequence). CDR3 size: 16 residues. The CDR3 protein is CASSLAGGISTDTQYF. The DNA for the CDR3 is TGTGCCAGCAGCTTAGCGGGGGGAATTAGCACAGATACGCAGTATTTT.

Only one count was recorded for this clone. J is TRBJ2-2 and V is TRBV6-2 or TRBV6-3; D gene ambiguous. CDR1 MNHEY and CDR2 SVGEGT come from the germline V gene. The V end was cut by 5 bases, the J end by 7 bases, with 5 bases between. This CDR3 is built from 11 residues. The CDR3 here is CASSESGELFF. In nucleotides, the CDR3 is TGTGCCAGCAGTGAGAGCGGGGAGCTGTTTTTT.

The CDR3 coding sequence is TGCGCCAGCAGCGGGGGACAGGCCCGGGAGACCCAGTACTTC. As protein: CASSGGQARETQYF. V usage is TRBV5-1 and J usage is TRBJ2-5, with TRBD1 matching over 8 bases. Looked up from germline, CDR1 is SGHRS and CDR2 is YFSETQ. The V and J ends lost 4 bases and 5 bases, in that order; junction bases with no gene match: 7. The CDR3 covers 14 residues.

The chain employs TRBV6-5 and TRBJ1-4; D gene ambiguous. The germline V gene has CDR1 MNHEY and CDR2 SVGAGI. The CDR3 covers 12 residues. The V and J ends lost 9 bases and 5 bases respectively, with 10 bases between them. This CDR3 is CASCRLNEKLFF. The CDR3 nucleotides are TGTGCCAGTTGCAGATTAAATGAAAAACTGTTTTTT.

This clone was counted only a few times. This chain connects TRBV27 to TRBJ1-2, with TRBD1 matching 9 bases. V lost 3 bases and J lost 8; bases outside the gene matches: 10. This CDR3 contains 15 residues. CDR1 and CDR2 from the germline V gene are MNHEY and SMNVEV (reference sequence). The CDR3 DNA follows: TGTGCCAGCAGTTTTAGGGGACAGGGACTAGGCGGCTACACCTTC. This codes for CASSFRGQGLGGYTF.

The CDR3 DNA reads as TGTGCCAGCAGCGGGCGACAGGGAGCCGGGGAGCTGTTTTTT. Its protein is CASSGRQGAGELFF. The V gene is TRBV7-2, the J gene TRBJ2-2, with 7 bases matching TRBD1. Germline CDR1 and CDR2: SGHTA and FQGNSA. With 5 bases clipped from V and 6 bases from J, the junction kept 6 bases outside the gene matches. The CDR3 extends over 14 amino acids.

This clone has only a few counts. The rearrangement joins TRBV6-5 to TRBJ2-7, with D perhaps TRBD1 (5 bases). CDR1 is MNHEY, CDR2 SVGAGI, per germline. This CDR3 has 14 amino acids. V lost 2 bases and J 4 bases, leaving 12 bases between the germline ends. The DNA of the CDR3 is TGTGCCAGCAGTTACCAGCAGGGCCCTTACGAGCAGTACTTC. The encoded protein is CASSYQQGPYEQYF.

This clone was counted only a few times. The rearrangement links TRBV18 to TRBJ2-7, with TRBD1 identical over 12 bases. Germline assignment: CDR1 KGHSH and CDR2 LQKENI. The CDR3 has 14 amino acids. V shed 10 bases, J shed 5 bases, and the junction held 9 bases outside the gene matches. The CDR3 region is CATHDGTGGHEQYF. The CDR3 bases are TGTGCCACCCACGATGGGACAGGGGGCCACGAGCAGTACTTC.

The chain links TRBV30 to TRBJ1-4; D unresolved. The CDR3 totals 13 residues. With 4 bases removed from V and 8 bases from J, the gap between germline ends came to 14 bases. Germline-derived CDR1 and CDR2 are GTSNPN and SVGIG (reference sequence). The CDR3 reads CAWNNGPQEKLFF. For the CDR3, the DNA is TGTGCCTGGAACAACGGCCCACAGGAAAAACTGTTTTTT. Supplemented by reference TRBV30 and TRBJ1-4, the full variable domain reads SQTIHQWPATLVQPVGSPLSLECTVEGTSNPNLYWYRQAAGRGLQLLFYSVGIGQISSEVPQNLSASRPQDRQFILSSKKLLLSDSGFYLCAWNNGPQEKLFFGSGTQLSVL.

The V and J genes are TRBV18 and TRBJ2-7; maybe TRBD2 (7 bases). Trimming took 6 bases from V and 2 from J, leaving 17 bases between them. Germline V gene data show CDR1 as KGHSH and CDR2 as LQKENI. The CDR3 runs to 15 residues. CDR3 sequence (DNA): TGTGCCAGCTCCCCATTCGCGGGGGCCACCTACGAGCAGTACTTC. Its translation is CASSPFAGATYEQYF.

The V call is TRBV2, the J call TRBJ2-4; TRBD1 matches 8 bases. The germline CDR1 and CDR2 sequences are SNHLY and FYNNEI. The V segment lost 6 bases and the J segment 6 bases; nucleotides outside the gene matches: 4. The CDR3 spans 13 residues. The CDR3 here is CASRSQGGNIQYF. Here the CDR3 DNA reads TGTGCCAGCAGGTCACAGGGGGGAAACATTCAGTACTTC.

CDR3 protein: CASGGQGGNSPLHF. For the CDR3, the DNA is TGCGCCAGCGGTGGACAGGGGGGTAATTCACCCCTCCACTTT. The chain couples TRBV10-2 to TRBJ1-6, with 10 bases identical to TRBD1. The J segment lost 6 bases and the V segment lost 8 bases, leaving 4 bases of the junction unmatched. The CDR3 covers 14 residues. Germline-derived CDR1 and CDR2 are WSHSY and SAAADI.

CDR3 residues: CASSPESWSTDTQYF. The CDR3 nucleotides read TGTGCCAGCAGCCCCGAGAGCTGGAGCACAGATACGCAGTATTTT. The genes are TRBV7-2 and TRBJ2-3; D gene ambiguous. This CDR3 has 15 residues. The germline V and J ends were trimmed by 5 bases and 0 bases, with 12 bases remaining between them. Per germline, CDR1 SGHTA and CDR2 FQGNSA.

This clone appeared once. CDR3 DNA: TGTGCCAGCAGCTCCGGGACAGGGAACTATGGCTACACCTTC. Its protein is CASSSGTGNYGYTF. The chain uses TRBV7-9 and TRBJ1-2; TRBD1 agrees at 9 bases. Germline lookup yields CDR1 SEHNR and CDR2 FQNEAQ (reference sequence). V dropped 4 bases and J dropped 2; count of bases not matched to a gene: 2. This CDR3 has 14 residues.

This rearrangement joins TRBV6-5 to TRBJ1-2, with D possibly matching TRBD1 (5 bases). The germline V gene has CDR1 MNHEY and CDR2 SVGAGI. CDR3 length: 14 amino acids. Trimming left V 5 bases short and J 5 bases short, with 15 bases between. The CDR3 loop is CASSRDPGGYGYTF. CDR3 coding DNA: TGTGCCAGCAGTAGAGACCCTGGGGGATATGGCTACACCTTC.

This sequence joins TRBV4-1 and TRBJ1-2, with D maybe TRBD1 (5 bases). The V end lost 0 bases, the J end lost 8 bases, and 13 bases lay between the germline ends. This CDR3 has 14 amino acids. Germline CDR1 MGHRA, CDR2 YSYEKL. The CDR3 nucleotides are TGCGCCAGCAGCCAAGAAGAAGGGACCTACGGCTACACCTTC. Encoded protein: CASSQEEGTYGYTF.

The rearrangement links TRBV19 to TRBJ1-1; D perhaps matches TRBD1 (6 bases). The CDR3 is 15 residues long. With 5 bases removed from V and 0 bases from J, the gap between germline ends came to 13 bases. Germline V gene data show CDR1 as LNHDA and CDR2 as SQIVND (reference sequence). CDR3 in amino acids: CASSQREGVNTEAFF. Here the CDR3 DNA reads TGTGCCAGTAGTCAGCGGGAGGGGGTGAACACTGAAGCTTTCTTT.

This clone appeared once. The rearrangement uses TRBV5-1 and TRBJ2-3; 7 bases map to TRBD2. CDR1 and CDR2 from the germline V gene are SGHRS and YFSETQ. The trim removed 1 base at V and 1 base at J, leaving 3 bases unmatched. The CDR3 loop spans 15 amino acids. The CDR3 spells CASSLRAGGTDTQYF. The CDR3 DNA sequence: TGCGCCAGCAGCTTGCGCGCGGGAGGCACAGATACGCAGTATTTT.

The V and J genes are TRBV6-5 and TRBJ2-5, with D maybe TRBD2 (5 bases). Germline V gives CDR1 MNHEY, CDR2 SVGAGI. V lost 4 bases and J lost 4, with 7 bases in between. This CDR3 comprises 12 residues. CDR3 in amino acids: CASSSSGETQYF. CDR3 bases: TGTGCCAGCAGTTCGAGCGGAGAGACCCAGTACTTC.

This chain links TRBV3-1 (or the pseudogene TRBV3-2) with TRBJ2-6; D gene uncertain. Between the trimmed V and J ends, which lost 3 bases and 0 bases, there was a span of 15 bases. The CDR3 has 18 residues. Germline values: CDR1 LGHDT, CDR2 YNNKEL (reference sequence). The CDR3: CASSQGSLGTSGANVLTF. For the CDR3, the DNA is TGTGCCAGCAGCCAGGGCAGCCTAGGTACCTCTGGGGCCAACGTCCTGACTTTC.

The chain has TRBV19 and TRBJ2-4; maybe TRBD1 (6 bases). V lost 4 bases and J lost 3, with 13 bases in between. Germline CDR1 reads LNHDA; CDR2 reads SQIVND (reference sequence). This CDR3 is 15 amino acids long. This chain's CDR3 is CASSTGTQVKNIQYF. DNA of the CDR3: TGTGCCAGTAGTACCGGGACACAAGTCAAAAACATTCAGTACTTC.

The chain uses TRBV24-1 and TRBJ1-1; TRBD1 matches at 7 bases. CDR1 and CDR2 (germline): KGHDR, SFDVKD. The CDR3 has 15 amino acids. Unmatched junction bases numbered 10, after V lost 4 bases and J lost 6 bases. CDR3 sequence (DNA): TGTGCCACCAGTGACCCTAAGACAGGGAGTTCTGAAGCTTTCTTT. Its translation: CATSDPKTGSSEAFF.

This sequence joins TRBV12-3 or TRBV12-4 and TRBJ1-2, with D possibly being TRBD1 (5 bases). The CDR3 extends over 13 amino acids. Trimming took off 3 bases at V and 4 bases at J, with 9 bases between the two ends. This chain's CDR3 is CASSFLTAYGYTF. The CDR3 DNA is TGTGCCAGCAGTTTTTTGACAGCCTATGGCTACACCTTC.

This clone was seen a single time. The J gene is TRBJ2-7, the V gene TRBV7-2; D is possibly TRBD1 (6 bases). Germline V gene data show CDR1 as SGHTA and CDR2 as FQGNSA. V lost 5 bases and J 0 bases, leaving 11 bases between the germline ends. The CDR3 consists of 14 residues. CDR3: CASSRTVSSYEQYF. The DNA for the CDR3 is TGTGCCAGCAGCCGGACAGTGAGCTCCTACGAGCAGTACTTC.

The CDR3 bases are TGTGCCAGCAGCCGAGCGGGAGGGCCCTCAACAGATACGCAGTATTTT. Translated: CASSRAGGPSTDTQYF. This rearrangement joins TRBV3-1 (or the pseudogene TRBV3-2) to TRBJ2-3; the match to TRBD2 covers 10 bases. The CDR3 is 16 amino acids. Unmatched junction bases numbered 7, after V lost 4 bases and J lost 3 bases. Germline assignment: CDR1 LGHDT and CDR2 YNNKEL (reference sequence).

V and J are TRBV19 and TRBJ1-5; a weak D match, TRBD1 (5 bases). Trimming pared 4 bases from V and 2 bases from J, leaving 6 bases between. The CDR3 sequence is 13 residues long. CDR1 and CDR2 from the germline V gene are LNHDA and SQIVND (reference sequence). CDR3 nucleotides: TGTGCCAGTAGTAGGGGACGCAATCAGCCCCAGCATTTT. It specifies CASSRGRNQPQHF.

The table lists this clone with a few counts. This chain uses TRBV19 with TRBJ1-5; possible D gene TRBD1, 5 bases. Germline assignment: CDR1 LNHDA and CDR2 SQIVND (reference sequence). Trimming took 0 bases from V and 9 from J, leaving 12 bases between them. The CDR3 consists of 14 residues. The DNA for the CDR3 is TGTGCCAGTAGTATAGATCGGGGGAGAGGGCCCCAGCATTTT. Its protein product is CASSIDRGRGPQHF.

This chain joins TRBV2 and TRBJ2-1, with 8 bases identical to TRBD1. Per the germline V gene, CDR1 is SNHLY and CDR2 is FYNNEI. The ends lost 7 bases at V and 7 bases at J; junction bases unmatched: 12. This CDR3 spans 15 amino acids. CDR3 in amino acids: CASNDKRTGGNEQFF. CDR3 bases: TGTGCCAGCAACGACAAAAGAACAGGGGGAAATGAGCAGTTCTTC.